This TCR beta chain was retrieved from a study of blood T cell repertoires in COVID-19. On the study more broadly: Samples taken during acute and convalescent COVID-19 were collected in the United States, Italy and Spain. Nucleic acid was either cDNA or gDNA, and it came from T cells, B-cell-depleted T cells, or PBMCs.

Germline CDR1 reads GTSNPN; CDR2 reads SVGIG (reference sequence). The junction had 4 bases not matched to a gene; V was cut back by 4 bases and J by 2 bases. The CDR3 is 14 residues long. In the authors' methods: Nucleated cell number was recorded as an estimate derived from reference gene primer amplification. Sequenced by immunoSEQ multiplex PCR; TCRdb stores in-frame clones only, minus some. For V, J and clone size, that table is used; D and trimming come from the DNA. The sample has 250,000 to 400,000 clones; over 75% are singletons. V and J are TRBV30 and TRBJ1-3, with 8 bases lining up with TRBD1. The sequencing input was peripheral blood. This TCR was recovered from a man aged 50-60 years with active or convalescent COVID-19. The CDR3 is CAWTTGGTGNTIYF. CDR3 DNA: TGTGCCTGGACCACAGGGGGTACTGGAAACACCATATATTTT. The full variable domain, rest sourced from reference TRBV30 and TRBJ1-3, is SQTIHQWPATLVQPVGSPLSLECTVEGTSNPNLYWYRQAAGRGLQLLFYSVGIGQISSEVPQNLSASRPQDRQFILSSKKLLLSDSGFYLCAWTTGGTGNTIYFGEGSWLTVV.